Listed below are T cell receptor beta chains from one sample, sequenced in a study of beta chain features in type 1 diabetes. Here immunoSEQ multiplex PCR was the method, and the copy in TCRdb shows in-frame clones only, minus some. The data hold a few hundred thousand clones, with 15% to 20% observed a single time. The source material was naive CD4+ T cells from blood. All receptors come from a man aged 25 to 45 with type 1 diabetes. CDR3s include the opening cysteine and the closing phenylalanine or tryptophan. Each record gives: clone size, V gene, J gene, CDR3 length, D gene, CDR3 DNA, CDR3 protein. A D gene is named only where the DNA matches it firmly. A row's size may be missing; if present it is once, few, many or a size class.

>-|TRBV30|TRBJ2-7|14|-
TGTGCCTGGAGTGTACTAGTAGGGCGGATGGAGCAGTACTTC
CAWSVLVGRMEQYF
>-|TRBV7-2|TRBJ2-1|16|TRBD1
TGTGCCAGCAGCCGGGACAGGGCTAGCTCCTACAATGAGCAGTTCTTC
CASSRDRASSYNEQFF
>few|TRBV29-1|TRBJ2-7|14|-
TGCAGCGTTGATTTTGGTCGAGGGGGCTACGAGCAGTACTTC
CSVDFGRGGYEQYF
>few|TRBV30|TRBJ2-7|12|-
TGTGCCTGGAGTCCTAGCGTCCACGAGCAGTACTTC
CAWSPSVHEQYF
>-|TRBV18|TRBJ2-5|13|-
TGTGCCAGCTCACCACCCAGCCCAGAGACCCAGTACTTC
CASSPPSPETQYF
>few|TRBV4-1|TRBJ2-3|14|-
TGCGCCAGCAGCCAAGGGGGGCCCACAGATACGCAGTATTTT
CASSQGGPTDTQYF
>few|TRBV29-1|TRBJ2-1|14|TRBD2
TGCAGCGTCCCGGGGGCGGGAGGCCGGCGGGAGCAGTTCTTC
CSVPGAGGRREQFF
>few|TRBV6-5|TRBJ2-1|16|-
TGTGCCAGCAGTTCGCTTCCGGGATACAGCAGACTTGAGCAGTTCTTC
CASSSLPGYSRLEQFF
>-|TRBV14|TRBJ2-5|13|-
TGTGCCAGCAGCCAATTTGGCGGGAAGACCCAGTACTTC
CASSQFGGKTQYF
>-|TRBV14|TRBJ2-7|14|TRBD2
TGTGCCAGCAGCCGAGCTAGCGGCTCCTACGAGCAGTACTTC
CASSRASGSYEQYF
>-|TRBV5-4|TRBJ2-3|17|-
TGTGCCAGCAGCTCCCAGGGGGTAGCGGTTTCCACAGATACGCAGTATTTT
CASSSQGVAVSTDTQYF
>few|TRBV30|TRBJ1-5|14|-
TGTGCCTGGGGGTTACAGGCCACCAATCAGCCCCAGCATTTT
CAWGLQATNQPQHF
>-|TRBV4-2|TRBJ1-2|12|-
TGTGCCAGCAGCCAAGATGCCTATGGCTACACCTTC
CASSQDAYGYTF
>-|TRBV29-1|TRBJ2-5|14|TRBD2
TGCAGCGTTGGACTAGCGGGAGAGCGGGGGACCCAGTACTTC
CSVGLAGERGTQYF
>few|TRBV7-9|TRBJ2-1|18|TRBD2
TGTGCCAGCAGACCGGGACTAGCGGGCCCGAGCTCCTACAATGAGCAGTTCTTC
CASRPGLAGPSSYNEQFF
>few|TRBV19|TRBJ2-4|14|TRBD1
TGTGCCAGTAGCACACAGGGGACGGGGAACATTCAGTACTTC
CASSTQGTGNIQYF
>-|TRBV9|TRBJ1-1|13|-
TGTGCCAGCAGCGTATCAGGGAACACTGAAGCTTTCTTT
CASSVSGNTEAFF
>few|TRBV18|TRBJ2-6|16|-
TGTGCCAGCTCTCAACGGGCTACCTCTGGGGCCAACGTCCTGACTTTC
CASSQRATSGANVLTF
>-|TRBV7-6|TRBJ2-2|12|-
TGTGCCAGCAGCCCCAGGGTGGGGGAGCTGTTTTTT
CASSPRVGELFF
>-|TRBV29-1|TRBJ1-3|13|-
TGCAGCGCCGGAACCAACAATGGAAACACCATATATTTT
CSAGTNNGNTIYF
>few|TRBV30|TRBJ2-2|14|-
TGTGCCTGGAGTGAGGGTACTATCTCCGGGGAGCTGTTTTTT
CAWSEGTISGELFF
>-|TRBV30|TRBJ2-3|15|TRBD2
TGTGCCTGGAGTGTACTCGCGGGAGACACAGATACGCAGTATTTT
CAWSVLAGDTDTQYF
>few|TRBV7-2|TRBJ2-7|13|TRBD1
TGTGCCAGCAGCGCCCGACAGGGTTACGAGCAGTACTTC
CASSARQGYEQYF
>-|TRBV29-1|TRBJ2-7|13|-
TGCAGCGTTAGGAGCAGCGGTCCCTACGAGCAGTACTTC
CSVRSSGPYEQYF
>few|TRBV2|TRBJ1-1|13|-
TGTGCCAGCAGCTTGACAGAGGACACTGAAGCTTTCTTT
CASSLTEDTEAFF
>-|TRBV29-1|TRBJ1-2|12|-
TGCAGCGTTGATCGACAAAACTATGGCTACACCTTC
CSVDRQNYGYTF
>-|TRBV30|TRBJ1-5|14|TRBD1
TGTGCCTGGAGCGCACAGGGGATAAATCAGCCCCAGCATTTT
CAWSAQGINQPQHF
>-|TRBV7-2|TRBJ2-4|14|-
TGTGCCAGCAGCTTATCCCCAGGGGAAAACATTCAGTACTTC
CASSLSPGENIQYF
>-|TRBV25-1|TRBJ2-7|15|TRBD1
TGTGCCAGCAGTCTCGGGGGACAGGGTGCCTACGAGCAGTACTTC
CASSLGGQGAYEQYF
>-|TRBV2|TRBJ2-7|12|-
TGTGCCACGCGCCCATCGGGGAACGAGCAGTACTTC
CATRPSGNEQYF
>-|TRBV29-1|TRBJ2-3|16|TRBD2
TGCAGCGTTGTCCCCCTAGCGGGAGGGCCGGGAGATACGCAGTATTTT
CSVVPLAGGPGDTQYF
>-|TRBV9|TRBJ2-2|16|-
TGTGCCAGCAGCGTACTGCGGGATACGAACACCGGGGAGCTGTTTTTT
CASSVLRDTNTGELFF
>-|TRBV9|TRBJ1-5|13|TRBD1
TGTGCCCAGCTGCAGGGGGAGGCTCAGCCCCAGCATTTT
CAQLQGEAQPQHF
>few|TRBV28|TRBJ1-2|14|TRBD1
TGTGCCAGCAGGCCCCCGGGACAGGGTACGGGCTACACCTTC
CASRPPGQGTGYTF
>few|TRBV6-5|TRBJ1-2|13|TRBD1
TGTGCCAGCAGCCGGGACAGGAACTATGGCTACACCTTC
CASSRDRNYGYTF
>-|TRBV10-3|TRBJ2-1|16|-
TGTGCCATCAGTGAGTCGCCCGACAGCACTTACAATGAGCAGTTCTTC
CAISESPDSTYNEQFF
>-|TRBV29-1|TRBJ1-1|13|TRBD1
TGCAGCGTCGCCGGGACAGGGGCCCTTGGAGCTTTCTTT
CSVAGTGALGAFF
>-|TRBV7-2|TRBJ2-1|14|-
TGTGCCAGCAGCTTATGGACACCATACAATGAGCAGTTCTTC
CASSLWTPYNEQFF
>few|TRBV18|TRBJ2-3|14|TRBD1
TGTGCCAGCTCATCCCAGGGGGGCACAGATACGCAGTATTTT
CASSSQGGTDTQYF
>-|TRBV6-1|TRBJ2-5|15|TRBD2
TGTGCCAGCAGCCGGACTAGCGGGAGTATGGAGACCCAGTACTTC
CASSRTSGSMETQYF
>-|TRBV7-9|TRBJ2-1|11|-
TGTGCCACCGAGCTTCTTAGAGTGCAGTTCTTC
CATELLRVQFF
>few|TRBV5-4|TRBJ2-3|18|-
TGTGCCAGCAGCATCGCGGGAAGGCAGGGGAGGGCCATAGATACGCAGTATTTT
CASSIAGRQGRAIDTQYF
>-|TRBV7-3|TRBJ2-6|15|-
TGTGCCAGCAGCCCCCTAAGCTCTGGGGCCAACGTCCTGACTTTC
CASSPLSSGANVLTF
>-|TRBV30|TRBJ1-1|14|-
TGTGCCTGGAGTGTAACCCAGGGTGACACTGAAGCTTTCTTT
CAWSVTQGDTEAFF
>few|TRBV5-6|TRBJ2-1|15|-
TGTGCCAGCAGCCCGGGGGACGAGTCCTACAATGAGCAGTTCTTC
CASSPGDESYNEQFF
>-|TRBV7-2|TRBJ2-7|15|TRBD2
TGTGCCAGCAGCGCGCGACTAGCGGGGCCCTACGAGCAGTACTTC
CASSARLAGPYEQYF
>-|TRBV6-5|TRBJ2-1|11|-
TGTGCCAGCAGTAACCCCTACGGGCAGTTCTTC
CASSNPYGQFF
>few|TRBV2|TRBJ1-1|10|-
TGTGCCAGCAGTGTTACTGAAGCTTTCTTT
CASSVTEAFF
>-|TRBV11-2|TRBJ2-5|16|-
TGTGCCAGCAGCTTCCGGCAGACACCTCCCCAAGAGACCCAGTACTTC
CASSFRQTPPQETQYF
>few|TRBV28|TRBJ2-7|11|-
TGTGCCAGCGAAGGACAGTACGAGCAGTACTTC
CASEGQYEQYF
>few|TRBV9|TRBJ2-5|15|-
TGTGCCAGCAGCCGGGGGCCGGCTGCTGGGGAGACCCAGTACTTC
CASSRGPAAGETQYF
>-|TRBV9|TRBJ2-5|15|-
TGTGCCAGCAGCGTAGCACTAGGAGGTCGAGAGACCCAGTACTTC
CASSVALGGRETQYF
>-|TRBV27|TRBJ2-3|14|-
TGTGCCAGCAGTCCCTCTGTCGGGGCAGATACGCAGTATTTT
CASSPSVGADTQYF
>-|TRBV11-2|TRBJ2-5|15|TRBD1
TGTGCCAGCAGCTCGGACAGGGTGGGGCGAGAGACCCAGTACTTC
CASSSDRVGRETQYF
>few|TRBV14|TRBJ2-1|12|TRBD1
TGTGCCAGCAGCCGGGCGGACAGGGGGCTGTTCTTC
CASSRADRGLFF
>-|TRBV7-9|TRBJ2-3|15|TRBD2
TGTGCCAGCGAACAAGCTAGCGGGAGGGCAGATACGCAGTATTTT
CASEQASGRADTQYF
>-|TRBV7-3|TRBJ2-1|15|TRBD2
TGTGCCAGTTCTCAGACGGGCGGGAGGGTGAATGAGCAGTTCTTC
CASSQTGGRVNEQFF
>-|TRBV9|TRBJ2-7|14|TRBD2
TGTGCCAGCAGCCCCCGGTGGAGCGGGAGCCCACCGTACTTC
CASSPRWSGSPPYF